This T cell receptor (beta chain) was obtained from a study of cytomegalovirus exposure and HLA in healthy donors. Study-level results: Among the most significant clusters, several appeared linked to common viral pathogens in a later analysis. Within an earlier analysis, most TCR beta V segments proved productive either about 90% or about 30% of the time.

The CDR3 is 14 amino acids. CDR1 and CDR2 (germline): MNHEY, SVGAGI. Germline trimming cut 10 bases from V and 2 bases from J; bases unmatched to any gene: 9. PCR was performed using 60 Vbeta and 13 Jbeta primers. TCRdb keeps only in-frame clones here, not all; method: immunoSEQ multiplex PCR. The repertoire has roughly 180,000 clones, more than 60% of them found once; the top ten carry about 7.7%. About this clone itself: Its antigen is not known.

The sample was PBMCs. The chain recombines TRBV6-5 with TRBJ2-7, with TRBD1 matching over 9 bases. The TCR comes from a middle-aged woman in good health and CMV-seropositive. The CDR3 DNA reads as TGTGCCACCCAATGGGACAGGGACACCTACGAGCAGTACTTC. Its protein product is CATQWDRDTYEQYF.